The 29 T cell receptor beta chains given below trace back to one sample, sequenced in a study of siplizumab effects on memory and regulatory T cells. Clones were read by immunoSEQ multiplex PCR, and TCRdb kept only the in-frame ones, dropping some. The table shows tens of thousands of clones, with approximately 93% occurring only once. Sequenced material: CD8+ T cells sorted from blood. The receptor source for this set is a human donor in good health.

This CDR3 is CASSPAAGRVADEQFF. For the CDR3, the DNA is TGTGCCAGCAGCCCCGCGGCGGGGAGGGTTGCGGATGAGCAGTTCTTC. The rearrangement joins TRBV14 to TRBJ2-1; 7 bases fit TRBD2. V was clipped by 4 bases and J by 8 bases; unmatched bases: 14. Germline V gene sequence: CDR1 SGHDN, CDR2 FVKESK. This CDR3 has 16 residues.

V gene TRBV27 combines with J gene TRBJ2-5; the match to TRBD2 covers 7 bases. V trimming: 2 bases; J trimming: 3 bases; junction bases outside the gene matches: 0. The CDR3 extends over 13 amino acids. Germline V gene sequence: CDR1 MNHEY, CDR2 SMNVEV (reference sequence). The CDR3 DNA is TGTGCCAGCAGTTTACTAGCGGAAGAGACCCAGTACTTC. This translates into CASSLLAEETQYF.

J is TRBJ1-1 and V is TRBV7-9, with no clear D. With 8 bases removed from V and 6 bases from J, the gap between germline ends came to 13 bases. Germline values: CDR1 SEHNR, CDR2 FQNEAQ (reference sequence). The CDR3 loop spans 12 amino acids. The CDR3 loop is CASGLGTAEAFF. DNA of the CDR3: TGTGCCAGCGGTCTTGGTACGGCTGAAGCTTTCTTT.

The table lists this clone with a count of one. The chain uses TRBV5-1 and TRBJ1-1; TRBD1 is a possible D gene (6 bases). CDR3 length: 15 residues. V was shortened by 4 bases and J by 0 bases, with 13 bases between the two germline ends. The germline V gene has CDR1 SGHRS and CDR2 YFSETQ. CDR3 sequence (DNA): TGCGCCAGCAGCCAATGGACAGATCTGAACACTGAAGCTTTCTTT. This sequence encodes CASSQWTDLNTEAFF. Complete variable domain (other parts from reference TRBV5-1 and TRBJ1-1): KAGVTQTPRYLIKTRGQQVTLSCSPISGHRSVSWYQQTPGQGLQFLFEYFSETQRNKGNFPGRFSGRQFSNSRSEMNVSTLELGDSALYLCASSQWTDLNTEAFFGQGTRLTVV.

V is TRBV2 and J is TRBJ2-7; D gene unclear. This CDR3 is built from 14 residues. The V gene's germline CDR1 is SNHLY and CDR2 FYNNEI. V was shortened by 4 bases and J by 2 bases, with 12 bases between the two germline ends. Written as DNA, the CDR3 is TGTGCCAGCAGTGTGACCCCTGATGCCTACGAGCAGTACTTC. This encodes CASSVTPDAYEQYF.

The J gene is TRBJ2-1, the V gene TRBV5-1, with TRBD2 identical over 9 bases. Trimming removed 1 base from V and 7 bases from J; junction bases left unmatched: 9. CDR1 and CDR2 (germline): SGHRS, YFSETQ. This CDR3 region has 16 residues. The DNA for the CDR3 is TGCGCCAGCAGCTTGATTGCGGGAGGGGTCAGGAATGAGCAGTTCTTC. Translated: CASSLIAGGVRNEQFF. Supplemented by reference TRBV5-1 and TRBJ2-1, the full variable domain reads KAGVTQTPRYLIKTRGQQVTLSCSPISGHRSVSWYQQTPGQGLQFLFEYFSETQRNKGNFPGRFSGRQFSNSRSEMNVSTLELGDSALYLCASSLIAGGVRNEQFFGPGTRLTVL.

The CDR3 protein is CASSPWTSGIVNEQFF. DNA of the CDR3: TGTGCCAGCAGCCCCTGGACTAGCGGGATTGTGAATGAGCAGTTCTTC. The chain combines TRBV13 with TRBJ2-1; 12 positions agree with TRBD2. Per germline, CDR1 PRHDT and CDR2 FYEKMQ (reference sequence). This CDR3 has 16 amino acids. The V gene end was trimmed by 5 bases and the J gene end by 7 bases; junction bases not matched to a gene: 9. Using reference TRBV13 and TRBJ2-1 for the parts outside the CDR3, the full variable domain is AAGVIQSPRHLIKEKRETATLKCYPIPRHDTVYWYQQGPGQDPQFLISFYEKMQSDKGSIPDRFSAQQFSDYHSELNMSSLELGDSALYFCASSPWTSGIVNEQFFGPGTRLTVL.

The chain employs TRBV19 and TRBJ2-7; TRBD1 might be the D (6 bases). In germline, CDR1 is LNHDA, CDR2 SQIVND (reference sequence). This CDR3 region has 14 residues. V gave up 2 bases and J gave up 3 bases, with 11 bases separating them. DNA for the CDR3: TGTGCCAGTAGTATACAGGGGAGTCTCTACGAGCAGTACTTC. Its translation is CASSIQGSLYEQYF. The full variable domain, rest sourced from reference TRBV19 and TRBJ2-7, is DGGITQSPKYLFRKEGQNVTLSCEQNLNHDAMYWYRQDPGQGLRLIYYSQIVNDFQKGDIAEGYSVSREKKESFPLTVTSAQKNPTAFYLCASSIQGSLYEQYFGPGTRLTVT.

The chain employs TRBV4-1 and TRBJ1-1, with D perhaps TRBD1 (6 bases). CDR1 and CDR2 from the germline V gene are MGHRA and YSYEKL. The CDR3 has 13 amino acids. Trimming left V 0 bases short and J 6 bases short, with 8 bases between. Written as DNA, the CDR3 is TGCGCCAGCAGCCAAGAACAGGGCCCTGAAGCTTTCTTT. Its protein product is CASSQEQGPEAFF.

The chain has TRBV28 and TRBJ1-2; no clear D gene. This CDR3 contains 14 residues. CDR1 and CDR2 (germline): MDHEN, SYDVKM. V was pared by 8 bases and J by 8 bases, with 21 bases between. CDR3 bases: TGTGCCAGCTGCGAACGAGGACCAGCGGGGGGCTACACCTTC. This encodes CASCERGPAGGYTF.

The chain recombines TRBV28 with TRBJ2-5; the D gene is possibly TRBD1 (5 bases). CDR1 is MDHEN and CDR2 is SYDVKM in the germline V gene. This CDR3 is 13 amino acids long. Between the trimmed V and J ends, which lost 2 bases and 3 bases, there was a span of 7 bases. CDR3 amino acids: CASSLTREETQYF. As DNA, the CDR3 is TGTGCCAGCAGTTTAACCAGGGAAGAGACCCAGTACTTC.

The rearrangement uses TRBV19 and TRBJ1-3, with TRBD1 as a possible D gene (6 bases). Germline assignment: CDR1 LNHDA and CDR2 SQIVND (reference sequence). The CDR3 runs to 16 residues. Deletions cut 5 bases from V and 0 bases from J, with 14 bases between. The CDR3 region is CASSSRTAHSGNTIYF. CDR3 nucleotide sequence: TGTGCCAGTAGTTCCCGGACAGCGCACTCTGGAAACACCATATATTTT.

This sequence joins TRBV7-8 and TRBJ2-7, with 11 bases lining up with TRBD1. The CDR3 consists of 16 residues. V was pared by 1 base and J by 7 bases, with 9 bases of the junction left unmatched. Germline V gives CDR1 SGHVS, CDR2 FQNEAQ. CDR3 region: CASSLEAGQGAIEQYF. CDR3 in DNA: TGTGCCAGCAGCTTAGAGGCCGGACAGGGGGCGATTGAGCAGTACTTC. The full variable domain, its missing parts supplied by reference TRBV7-8 and TRBJ2-7, is GAGVSQSPRYKVAKRGQDVALRCDPISGHVSLFWYQQALGQGPEFLTYFQNEAQLDKSGLPSDRFFAERPEGSVSTLKIQRTQQEDSAVYLCASSLEAGQGAIEQYFGPGTRLTVT.

The chain links TRBV21-1 to TRBJ1-1; the table's TRBD1 call for D was not verified on the DNA. TRBV21-1 is described as a pseudogene. This CDR3 comprises 14 residues. The CDR3: CASSKDTMNTEAFF. For the CDR3, the DNA is TGTGCCAGCAGCAAAGACACGATGAACACTGAAGCTTTCTTT.

With respect to this clone: One end of the junction varies from germline; a read error may be responsible. This chain uses TRBV7-7 with TRBJ2-3; tentatively, D is TRBD1 (6 bases). CDR3 length equals 13 residues. CDR1 and CDR2 (germline): SSHAT, FNYEAQ (reference sequence). The CDR3 region is CASSRDITDTQYF. The CDR3 DNA follows: TGTGCTAGCAGCCGGGACATCACAGATACGCAGTATTTT.

This chain joins TRBV4-3 and TRBJ2-2, with 7 positions matching TRBD2. The CDR3 covers 17 residues. V gave up 0 bases and J gave up 1 base; unmatched junction bases: 5. The germline V gene encodes CDR1 LGHNA and CDR2 YSLEER. The CDR3 region is CASSQDSSGVNTGELFF. In nucleotides, the CDR3 is TGCGCCAGCAGCCAAGATAGCAGCGGGGTGAACACCGGGGAGCTGTTTTTT.

The V call is TRBV27, the J call TRBJ1-5; D possibly corresponds to TRBD1 (6 bases). Germline lookup yields CDR1 MNHEY and CDR2 SMNVEV (reference sequence). The CDR3 is 13 amino acids. The ends were cut back, 2 bases at V and 5 bases at J, with 7 bases in the middle. The CDR3 loop reads CASSLTGYQPQHF. The CDR3 DNA is TGTGCCAGCAGTTTAACAGGGTATCAGCCCCAGCATTTT.

The chain employs TRBV10-2 and TRBJ2-7, with TRBD1 as a possible D gene (5 bases). The CDR3 loop spans 13 amino acids. Trimming left V 6 bases short and J 1 base short, with 10 bases between. Germline lookup yields CDR1 WSHSY and CDR2 SAAADI. In DNA form, the CDR3 reads TGCGCCAGCAGAGAGGACACTTCCTACGAGCAGTACTTC. Translating it yields CASREDTSYEQYF.

This chain uses TRBV4-1 with TRBJ2-5; 8 nucleotides agree with TRBD2. V lost 1 base, J lost 4 bases, and 8 bases stayed unmatched. The V gene's germline CDR1 is MGHRA and CDR2 YSYEKL. The CDR3 has 16 amino acids. The CDR3: CASSQVRGAGGETQYF. The CDR3 DNA reads as TGCGCCAGCAGCCAAGTTAGGGGGGCGGGAGGAGAGACCCAGTACTTC.

V is TRBV28 and J is TRBJ2-7, with TRBD1 matching over 7 bases. The V gene end was trimmed by 4 bases and the J gene end by 5 bases; junction bases not matched to a gene: 14. From germline, CDR1 is MDHEN and CDR2 SYDVKM. This CDR3 contains 16 residues. The chain's CDR3 is CASSSQAQGFEHEQYF. The CDR3 DNA reads TGTGCCAGCAGTTCCCAGGCACAGGGGTTTGAACACGAGCAGTACTTC. Drawing the rest from reference TRBV28 and TRBJ2-7, the complete variable domain is DVKVTQSSRYLVKRTGEKVFLECVQDMDHENMFWYRQDPGLGLRLIYFSYDVKMKEKGDIPEGYSVSREKKERFSLILESASTNQTSMYLCASSSQAQGFEHEQYFGPGTRLTVT.

V gene TRBV6-5 combines with J gene TRBJ2-1; TRBD2 might be the D (5 bases). CDR3 size: 14 residues. V shed 6 bases and J shed 5 bases, with 14 bases lying between them. Per the germline V gene, CDR1 is MNHEY and CDR2 is SVGAGI. The CDR3 protein is CASSSEGFDNEQFF. The DNA for the CDR3 is TGTGCCAGCAGCTCAGAGGGCTTCGACAATGAGCAGTTCTTC.

The chain couples TRBV4-3 to TRBJ2-2; 7 positions match TRBD1. This CDR3 contains 18 residues. The germline V gene encodes CDR1 LGHNA and CDR2 YSLEER. The trim removed 0 bases at V and 0 bases at J, leaving 7 bases unmatched. The CDR3 nucleotides are TGCGCCAGCAGCCAAGATTACAGGGGTCTGGCGAACACCGGGGAGCTGTTTTTT. Amino acids: CASSQDYRGLANTGELFF.

This rearrangement joins TRBV30 to TRBJ1-4; D gene uncertain. Germline V lookup: CDR1 GTSNPN, CDR2 SVGIG (reference sequence). V shed 5 bases and J shed 7 bases, with 11 bases lying between them. The CDR3 runs 12 residues. The CDR3: CAWDSKGEKLFF. The CDR3 bases are TGTGCCTGGGACTCGAAGGGTGAAAAACTGTTTTTT.

This sequence joins TRBV6-5 and TRBJ2-5; D is possibly TRBD2 (6 bases). V was trimmed by 7 bases and J by 5 bases, leaving 17 bases between them. The CDR3 runs 14 residues. Germline V gene data show CDR1 as MNHEY and CDR2 as SVGAGI. CDR3 nucleotides: TGTGCCAGCACCCAGGAGGGGAGCAGGGAGACCCAGTACTTC. As protein: CASTQEGSRETQYF.

This chain uses TRBV27 with TRBJ1-5; D unclear. Trimming cost V 5 bases and J 1 base, with 6 bases left between them. The CDR3 consists of 13 residues. Germline V gene lookup returns CDR1 MNHEY and CDR2 SMNVEV (reference sequence). The DNA of the CDR3 is TGTGCCAGCAGTCCAACCAGCAATCAGCCCCAGCATTTT. It encodes CASSPTSNQPQHF.

The V gene is TRBV11-1, the J gene TRBJ1-2, with 8 bases fitting TRBD1. The CDR3 has 13 residues. V lost 5 bases, J lost 4 bases, and 3 bases stayed unmatched. CDR1 and CDR2 from the germline V gene are SGHAT and FQDESV (reference sequence). In DNA form, the CDR3 reads TGTGCCAGCAGCCTCGACAGGGGCTATGGCTACACCTTC. As protein: CASSLDRGYGYTF.

Only one count was recorded for this clone. The chain links TRBV7-3 to TRBJ2-1; 9 bases map to TRBD2. V dropped 5 bases and J dropped 5; count of bases not matched to a gene: 4. CDR1 is SGHTA, CDR2 FQGTGA, per germline. The CDR3 covers 14 residues. The CDR3 bases are TGTGCCAGCAGCCTCTTAGCGGGGGACAATGAGCAGTTCTTC. Translating gives CASSLLAGDNEQFF.

J is TRBJ2-7 and V is TRBV2, with 9 bases identical to TRBD2. The germline V gene encodes CDR1 SNHLY and CDR2 FYNNEI. The CDR3 spans 15 residues. V shed 5 bases and J 5 bases; nucleotides not matched to a gene: 10. The CDR3 nucleotides read TGTGCCAGCAGTAAGCCGGGACTAGCTCACAACGAGCAGTACTTC. Translation gives CASSKPGLAHNEQYF.

This rearrangement joins TRBV7-6 to TRBJ2-3; 7 nucleotides line up with TRBD1. The germline V gene encodes CDR1 SGHVS and CDR2 FNYEAQ. The CDR3 length is 18 residues. The V and J ends lost 5 bases and 1 base, in that order; junction bases with no gene match: 15. The CDR3 reads CASSTQGELGAGTDTQYF. DNA of the CDR3: TGTGCCAGCAGCACCCAGGGGGAGTTAGGGGCCGGCACAGATACGCAGTATTTT. Full variable domain (missing parts from reference TRBV7-6 and TRBJ2-3): GAGVSQSPRYKVTKRGQDVALRCDPISGHVSLYWYRQALGQGPEFLTYFNYEAQQDKSGLPNDRFSAERPEGSISTLTIQRTEQRDSAMYRCASSTQGELGAGTDTQYFGPGTRLTVL.